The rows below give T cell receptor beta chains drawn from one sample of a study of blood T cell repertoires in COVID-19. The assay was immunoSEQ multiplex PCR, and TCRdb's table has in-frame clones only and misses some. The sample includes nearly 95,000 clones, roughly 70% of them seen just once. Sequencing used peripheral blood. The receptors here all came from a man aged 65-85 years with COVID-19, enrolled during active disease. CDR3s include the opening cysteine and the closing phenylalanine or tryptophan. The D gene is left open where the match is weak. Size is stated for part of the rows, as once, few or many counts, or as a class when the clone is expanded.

CAWSEVGGQPQHF,TGTGCCTGGAGTGAGGTGGGAGGTCAGCCCCAGCATTTT,TRBJ1-5,TRBV30,.,.
CASSYRLTNTEAFF,TGTGCCAGCAGTTACCGACTGACGAACACTGAAGCTTTCTTT,TRBJ1-1,TRBV6-5,.,.
CATSRDGLGSAPYGYTF,TGTGCCACCAGCAGAGATGGTTTGGGCTCCGCTCCCTATGGCTACACCTTC,TRBJ1-2,TRBV15,.,many
CASSFGLSTDTQYF,TGTGCCAGCAGCTTTGGACTTAGCACAGATACGCAGTATTTT,TRBJ2-3,TRBV7-2,.,.
CASSFGGRAYEQYF,TGTGCCAGCAGCTTTGGCGGGAGGGCCTACGAGCAGTACTTC,TRBJ2-7,TRBV5-4,TRBD2,.
CASSPTTGSEQYF,TGTGCCAGCAGCCCTACGACAGGGAGCGAGCAGTACTTC,TRBJ2-7,TRBV27,TRBD1,few
CASSLYSGSGDTQYF,TGCGCCAGCAGCTTGTATAGCGGGAGCGGAGATACGCAGTATTTT,TRBJ2-3,TRBV5-1,TRBD2,.
CASTVSASGRIETQYF,TGTGCCAGCACCGTGTCGGCTAGCGGGAGGATAGAGACCCAGTACTTC,TRBJ2-5,TRBV5-4,TRBD2,.
CASTASGTGFAEAFF,TGTGCCAGCACTGCTTCCGGGACAGGGTTCGCTGAAGCTTTCTTT,TRBJ1-1,TRBV27,TRBD1,.
CASRVQGSTEAFF,TGTGCCAGCAGGGTACAGGGTTCGACTGAAGCTTTCTTT,TRBJ1-1,TRBV12-3/TRBV12-4,.,.
CASSVVASGSFETQYF,TGTGCCAGCAGCGTAGTGGCTAGCGGGAGTTTCGAGACCCAGTACTTC,TRBJ2-5,TRBV9,TRBD2,.
CASRNQGLDNEQFF,TGCGCCAGCAGGAACCAGGGGCTGGACAATGAGCAGTTCTTC,TRBJ2-1,TRBV5-1,.,.
CASSVPLTGMVDNEQFF,TGTGCCAGCAGCGTCCCCCTGACAGGGATGGTGGACAATGAGCAGTTCTTC,TRBJ2-1,TRBV9,TRBD1,few
CASSESATGGQPQHF,TGTGCCAGCAGTGAATCGGCTACAGGGGGCCAGCCCCAGCATTTT,TRBJ1-5,TRBV6-1,TRBD1,.
CASSPGTDNTIYF,TGTGCTAGCAGCCCCGGGACAGACAACACCATATATTTT,TRBJ1-3,TRBV7-7,TRBD1,.
CASRKTEINEKLFF,TGTGCCAGCAGGAAGACAGAGATCAATGAAAAACTGTTTTTT,TRBJ1-4,TRBV7-2,.,.
CASSALSEQYF,TGTGCCAGCAGCGCTCTCAGCGAGCAGTACTTC,TRBJ2-7,TRBV7-2,.,once
CASSIGASGSTEQFF,TGTGCCAGTAGTATAGGGGCCAGCGGGAGTACTGAGCAGTTCTTC,TRBJ2-1,TRBV19,TRBD2,.
CASRAHGNTEAFF,TGTGCCAGCAGGGCTCATGGGAACACTGAAGCTTTCTTT,TRBJ1-1,TRBV2,.,.
CASSSGQGTSPQHF,TGTGCCAGCAGTTCCGGACAGGGGACTTCGCCCCAGCATTTT,TRBJ1-5,TRBV28,TRBD1,.
CASSLLGTTYNEQFF,TGTGCCAGCAGCTTACTTGGGACTACCTACAATGAGCAGTTCTTC,TRBJ2-1,TRBV7-3,TRBD2,.
CASIGSGRSGELFF,TGTGCCAGCATCGGTAGCGGGAGATCCGGGGAGCTGTTTTTT,TRBJ2-2,TRBV28,TRBD2,.
CASSPPGVNQPQHF,TGTGCCAGCTCACCACCCGGGGTCAATCAGCCCCAGCATTTT,TRBJ1-5,TRBV18,.,.
CASSSRATGGITEAFF,TGCGCCAGCAGCTCGCGGGCTACAGGGGGGATCACTGAAGCTTTCTTT,TRBJ1-1,TRBV5-1,TRBD1,once
CASSSQGPYEQYF,TGTGCCAGCAGCTCACAGGGGCCCTACGAGCAGTACTTC,TRBJ2-7,TRBV7-9,TRBD1,.
CASSSLSQHF,TGTGCCAGCAGCTCCCTTTCCCAGCATTTT,TRBJ1-5,TRBV5-8,.,.
CASSASPGLAGVDNEQFF,TGTGCCAGCAGCGCGTCTCCCGGACTAGCGGGAGTAGACAATGAGCAGTTCTTC,TRBJ2-1,TRBV9,TRBD2,.
CASSFAGGPRYNEQFF,TGTGCCAGCAGCTTTGCGGGAGGGCCTAGGTACAATGAGCAGTTCTTC,TRBJ2-1,TRBV7-2,TRBD2,.